The 30 T cell receptor beta chains reported below all come from one sample, sequenced in a study of blood T cell repertoires in COVID-19. Method: immunoSEQ multiplex PCR; TCRdb's copy keeps in-frame clones and lacks some. The table has about 130,000 clones, around 80% seen once; the top ten hold 3.8%. The material sequenced was peripheral blood. These receptors originate from a woman aged 45-65 years with acute or convalescent COVID-19.

The gene calls are TRBV5-1 and TRBJ2-3, with D perhaps matching TRBD2 (7 bases). Germline V gives CDR1 SGHRS, CDR2 YFSETQ. With 5 bases removed from V and 3 bases from J, the gap between germline ends came to 16 bases. The CDR3 is made up of 15 amino acids. CDR3 in amino acids: CASSPVGGGTDTQYF. CDR3 DNA sequence: TGCGCCAGCAGTCCCGTAGGGGGGGGGACAGATACGCAGTATTTT.

The chain links TRBV5-1 to TRBJ2-2; 10 nucleotides line up with TRBD2. The CDR3 has 16 residues. V shed 4 bases, J shed 6 bases, and the junction held 9 bases outside the gene matches. CDR1 SGHRS and CDR2 YFSETQ come from the germline V gene. The CDR3 spells CASSLQLAGASGELFF. The DNA of the CDR3 is TGCGCCAGCAGCCTGCAGCTAGCGGGAGCGTCCGGGGAGCTGTTTTTT.

V is TRBV12-5 and J is TRBJ1-1, with 7 bases that match TRBD1. Trimming removed 4 bases from V and 4 bases from J; junction bases left unmatched: 3. This CDR3 is built from 13 residues. In germline, CDR1 is LGHNT, CDR2 FRNRAP. The CDR3 protein is CASGYDRATEAFF. CDR3 bases: TGTGCTAGTGGTTATGACAGGGCCACTGAAGCTTTCTTT.

This chain joins TRBV6-1 and TRBJ2-1, with 14 positions matching TRBD2. Trimming at V came to 4 bases and at J to 13 bases, leaving 12 bases not matched to a gene. Germline CDR1 MNHNS, CDR2 SASEGT. This CDR3 is built from 16 residues. This CDR3 is CASSGRTSGGSLHQFF. The CDR3 DNA follows: TGTGCCAGCAGTGGGCGGACTAGCGGGGGGTCCCTTCACCAGTTCTTC.

The CDR3 DNA is TGCGCCAGCAGCTTGGGACACCCGAATGAAAAACTGTTTTTT. Its translation is CASSLGHPNEKLFF. V gene TRBV5-1 combines with J gene TRBJ1-4; D gene uncertain. The CDR3 has 14 residues. Germline lookup yields CDR1 SGHRS and CDR2 YFSETQ. V was pared by 0 bases and J by 5 bases, with 8 bases between.

The chain recombines TRBV28 with TRBJ1-1; TRBD1 agrees at 7 bases. Per the germline V gene, CDR1 is MDHEN and CDR2 is SYDVKM. CDR3 length equals 13 residues. The junction had 6 bases not matched to a gene; V was cut back by 6 bases and J by 5 bases. CDR3 sequence: CASRSGTETEAFF. The CDR3 bases are TGTGCCAGCAGATCCGGGACAGAGACTGAAGCTTTCTTT. The whole variable domain, remainder taken from reference TRBV28 and TRBJ1-1, is DVKVTQSSRYLVKRTGEKVFLECVQDMDHENMFWYRQDPGLGLRLIYFSYDVKMKEKGDIPEGYSVSREKKERFSLILESASTNQTSMYLCASRSGTETEAFFGQGTRLTVV.

The chain joins TRBV7-9 to TRBJ1-6; D unresolved. The CDR3 is 12 amino acids. Germline lookup yields CDR1 SEHNR and CDR2 FQNEAQ (reference sequence). Trimming took 1 base from V and 11 from J, leaving 6 bases between them. Here the CDR3 reads CASSLDTTPLHF. The DNA for the CDR3 is TGTGCCAGCAGCTTAGATACTACACCCCTCCACTTT.

The chain recombines TRBV6-6 with TRBJ2-7; 10 bases line up with TRBD1. There are 14 residues in the CDR3. Trimming took 7 bases from V and 6 from J; bases not matched to a gene: 9. From germline, CDR1 is MNHNY and CDR2 SVGAGI (reference sequence). The CDR3 is CASTPAGQGSEQYF. As DNA, the CDR3 is TGTGCCAGCACCCCCGCGGGACAGGGGTCCGAGCAGTACTTC.

This clone was seen more than once but under ten times. The rearrangement links TRBV7-6 to TRBJ2-1, with TRBD2 matching over 8 bases. CDR1 and CDR2 (germline): SGHVS, FNYEAQ. J was trimmed by 0 bases and V by 1 base; bases with no gene match: 5. The CDR3 extends over 17 amino acids. CDR3 DNA: TGTGCCAGCAGCTTAGTTGAGAGCGGGGGCTCCTACAATGAGCAGTTCTTC. Its protein is CASSLVESGGSYNEQFF.

About this clone: This sample also contains other DNA sequences that code for the same CDR3. The chain has TRBV19 and TRBJ2-2; 10 bases are shared with TRBD1. This CDR3 contains 14 residues. CDR1 is LNHDA and CDR2 is SQIVND in the germline V gene (reference sequence). The ends lost 6 bases at V and 6 bases at J; junction bases unmatched: 4. The chain's CDR3 is CASRGTGVAGELFF. The CDR3 DNA reads TGTGCCAGTAGAGGGACAGGGGTCGCCGGGGAGCTGTTTTTT.

The chain has TRBV5-4 and TRBJ1-5, with 8 bases aligning to TRBD1. After removal of 4 bases from V and 4 bases from J, the junction contained 7 bases not matched to a gene. The CDR3 has 15 amino acids. Germline V lookup: CDR1 SGHNT, CDR2 YYREEE (reference sequence). The CDR3: CASSRDRLPNQPQHF. For the CDR3, the DNA is TGTGCCAGCAGCAGGGACAGGCTACCTAATCAGCCCCAGCATTTT.

V is TRBV9 and J is TRBJ1-1; no reliable D call. Per the germline V gene, CDR1 is SGDLS and CDR2 is YYNGEE. This CDR3 has 14 residues. With 4 bases removed from V and 1 base from J, the gap between germline ends came to 11 bases. The CDR3 region is CASSFRPGNTEAFF. In nucleotides, the CDR3 is TGTGCCAGCAGCTTCAGACCAGGGAACACTGAAGCTTTCTTT.

This chain connects TRBV6-5 to TRBJ1-1; D unresolved. Trimming removed 6 bases from V and 6 bases from J, with 14 bases in between. This CDR3 spans 13 amino acids. Germline CDR1 is MNHEY and CDR2 is SVGAGI. This chain's CDR3 is CASSYNSEAEAFF. CDR3 DNA sequence: TGTGCCAGCAGCTATAATTCAGAGGCTGAAGCTTTCTTT.

This chain joins TRBV18 and TRBJ2-7, with D uncertain. The CDR3 is made up of 14 amino acids. Germline assignment: CDR1 KGHSH and CDR2 LQKENI. Trimming took off 1 base at V and 7 bases at J, with 14 bases between the two ends. In DNA, the CDR3 is TGTGCCAGCTCACCACAGCAGGTAATGGCTGAGCAGTACTTC. Protein sequence: CASSPQQVMAEQYF.

The rearrangement links TRBV3-1 (or the pseudogene TRBV3-2) to TRBJ1-1, with TRBD1 matching over 7 bases. Germline values: CDR1 LGHDT, CDR2 YNNKEL (reference sequence). The trim removed 10 bases at V and 3 bases at J, leaving 11 bases unmatched. The CDR3 contains 14 residues. CDR3 sequence (DNA): TGTGCCACTGGACGGACAGGTGGAGACACTGAAGCTTTCTTT. Protein product: CATGRTGGDTEAFF.

The V call is TRBV5-1, the J call TRBJ2-3, with a possible D match to TRBD2 (7 bases). CDR1 is SGHRS, CDR2 YFSETQ, per germline. Trimming removed 6 bases from V and 5 bases from J, with 19 bases in between. The length of the CDR3 is 15 residues. The CDR3 region has the DNA TGCGCCAGCAAGGCGGGGGCGCCTGCGGGAGATACGCAGTATTTT. Translating it yields CASKAGAPAGDTQYF.

The sample holds one count of this clone. V and J are TRBV7-9 and TRBJ1-4, with D possibly matching TRBD1 (5 bases). V lost 6 bases, J lost 8 bases, and 16 bases lay in between. The CDR3 is made up of 14 amino acids. In germline, CDR1 is SEHNR, CDR2 FQNEAQ (reference sequence). In nucleotides, the CDR3 is TGTGCCAGCAGGAACTGGACGGGGGAGGAAAAACTGTTTTTT. Translated: CASRNWTGEEKLFF.

The rearrangement links TRBV25-1 to TRBJ1-2, with 8 nucleotides matching TRBD1. The CDR3 contains 14 residues. In germline, CDR1 is MGHDK, CDR2 SYGVNS. Trimming cost V 5 bases and J 4 bases; bases outside gene matches: 6. The CDR3 sequence is CASSNSGGPYGYTF. The DNA for the CDR3 is TGTGCCAGCAGTAATTCAGGGGGCCCCTATGGCTACACCTTC.

V is TRBV5-1 and J is TRBJ2-7, with a possible D match to TRBD2 (6 bases). Germline lookup yields CDR1 SGHRS and CDR2 YFSETQ. Trimming stripped 3 bases from V and 3 bases from J, with 13 bases between. CDR3 length equals 14 residues. Here the CDR3 reads CASSSTGGDYEQYF. The CDR3 nucleotides are TGCGCCAGCAGCTCGACCGGCGGGGACTACGAGCAGTACTTC.

The chain employs TRBV20-1 and TRBJ2-7; unclear D gene. Between the trimmed V and J ends, which lost 5 bases and 9 bases, there was a span of 14 bases. This CDR3 is built from 11 residues. CDR1 and CDR2 (germline): DFQATT, SNEGSKA (reference sequence). For the CDR3, the DNA is TGCAGTGCTGAATCCCCCTCCGGGCAGTACTTC. Its protein product is CSAESPSGQYF.

The chain couples TRBV1 to TRBJ1-6. TRBV1 is a pseudogene segment. This CDR3 contains 12 residues. In nucleotides, the CDR3 is TGCACCCGCCAACGGGTCCATTCACCCCTCCACTTT. It encodes CTRQRVHSPLHF.

The chain links TRBV18 to TRBJ2-7, with 9 bases fitting TRBD1. This CDR3 has 16 amino acids. CDR1 is KGHSH and CDR2 is LQKENI in the germline V gene. V shed 2 bases and J 2 bases; nucleotides not matched to a gene: 7. The CDR3 sequence: CASSPELGTGTYEQYF. The CDR3 coding sequence is TGTGCCAGCTCACCAGAGTTAGGGACAGGGACCTACGAGCAGTACTTC.

Only a few counts were recorded for this clone. The chain joins TRBV18 to TRBJ1-1, with a tentative D call TRBD1 (6 bases). Looked up from germline, CDR1 is KGHSH and CDR2 is LQKENI. The CDR3 totals 17 residues. Between the trimmed V and J ends, which lost 2 bases and 1 base, there was a span of 17 bases. CDR3 coding DNA: TGTGCCAGCTCACCAAGGGTCGGCAGGGGCGCGAACACTGAAGCTTTCTTT. It specifies CASSPRVGRGANTEAFF.

This clone was counted between two and nine times. The chain employs TRBV10-2 and TRBJ1-4, with 9 bases aligning to TRBD1. This CDR3 is built from 15 residues. Germline CDR1 and CDR2: WSHSY and SAAADI. V trimming: 6 bases; J trimming: 6 bases; junction bases outside the gene matches: 8. CDR3 residues: CASRDTGGRDEKLFF. The CDR3 nucleotides read TGCGCCAGCAGGGATACAGGGGGCAGGGATGAAAAACTGTTTTTT.

A note on this clone: Other DNA sequences within the sample encode an identical CDR3. The chain has TRBV3-1 (or the pseudogene TRBV3-2) and TRBJ1-5; 7 nucleotides align to TRBD1. Germline CDR1 LGHDT, CDR2 YNNKEL (reference sequence). The CDR3 covers 14 residues. After removal of 1 base from V and 7 bases from J, the junction contained 4 bases not matched to a gene. The chain's CDR3 is CASSQGQGGQPQHF. In DNA form, the CDR3 reads TGTGCCAGCAGCCAAGGACAGGGCGGCCAGCCCCAGCATTTT.

The table lists this clone with a count of one. The rearrangement links TRBV4-1 to TRBJ1-1; 9 positions match TRBD1. Germline V gene data show CDR1 as MGHRA and CDR2 as YSYEKL. The CDR3 loop spans 14 amino acids. Trimming at V came to 3 bases and at J to 4 bases, leaving 3 bases not matched to a gene. The CDR3 DNA reads as TGCGCCAGCAGCCAGGGACAGGGAACCACTGAAGCTTTCTTT. It yields the protein CASSQGQGTTEAFF.

This chain uses TRBV30 with TRBJ1-5; 7 bases align to TRBD1. J gave up 4 bases and V 3 bases, and 6 bases lay outside the gene matches. The length of the CDR3 is 14 residues. Germline CDR1 GTSNPN, CDR2 SVGIG (reference sequence). DNA of the CDR3: TGTGCCTGGAGCCGGACAGGACCAAATCAGCCCCAGCATTTT. It codes for CAWSRTGPNQPQHF.

The chain is built from TRBV5-1 and TRBJ2-7; perhaps TRBD1 as D (5 bases). Germline values: CDR1 SGHRS, CDR2 YFSETQ. V lost 5 bases and J 4 bases, leaving 13 bases between the germline ends. The CDR3 runs to 13 residues. The CDR3 DNA reads TGCGCCAGCAGACAGACAGATTTGTACGAGCAGTACTTC. Its translation is CASRQTDLYEQYF.

The genes are TRBV7-2 and TRBJ2-2, with TRBD2 identical over 12 bases. Losses at the gene ends were 2 bases for V and 4 bases for J; bases not matched to a gene: 5. Germline CDR1 is SGHTA and CDR2 is FQGNSA. The CDR3 extends over 17 amino acids. The CDR3 DNA sequence: TGTGCCAGCAGCTTAACTAGCGGGGGGCTCCGCACCGGGGAGCTGTTTTTT. Protein: CASSLTSGGLRTGELFF.

The chain employs TRBV18 and TRBJ1-5; D possibly corresponds to TRBD1 (5 bases). Trimming pared 2 bases from V and 0 bases from J, leaving 14 bases between. The CDR3 runs to 17 residues. Germline CDR1 and CDR2: KGHSH and LQKENI. The CDR3 coding sequence is TGTGCCAGCTCACCAACTGGGGGAGGGATTAGCAATCAGCCCCAGCATTTT. It codes for CASSPTGGGISNQPQHF.